This is a list of T cell receptor beta chains from one sample in a study of T cell responses to AZD1222 COVID-19 vaccine. Only in-frame clones appear in the TCRdb table, and some are missing; sequencing was by immunoSEQ multiplex PCR. This table holds more than 95,000 clones, roughly 90% found once. Sequences were derived from peripheral blood, sampled on day 0 of AZD1222 vaccination. The receptors were sampled from an adult in good health. CDR3s include the opening cysteine and the closing phenylalanine or tryptophan. D genes are given only for firm matches. Not all rows give a size; the values are once, few, many and, for expanded clones, a class.

clone_size j_call v_call d_call cdr3_length cdr3_aa cdr3_nt
NA TRBJ1-5 TRBV5-6 TRBD1 14 CASSIYRGSQPQHF TGTGCCAGCAGCATCTACAGGGGGAGTCAGCCCCAGCATTTT
NA TRBJ1-6 TRBV11-3 NA 13 CASRDTGMTPLHF TGTGCCAGCAGGGACACAGGGATGACACCCCTCCACTTT
NA TRBJ2-7 TRBV3-1/TRBV3-2 NA 15 CASSQDRAPHYEQYF TGTGCCAGCAGCCAAGATCGGGCACCCCACTACGAGCAGTACTTC
NA TRBJ2-1 TRBV14 TRBD2 20 CASSQLRGLAVSSSYNEQFF TGTGCCAGCAGCCAACTCAGGGGACTAGCGGTTTCCAGCTCCTACAATGAGCAGTTCTTC
NA TRBJ2-6 TRBV30 TRBD2 17 CAWSRGTSGSGANVLTF TGTGCCTGGAGTCGAGGGACTAGCGGCTCTGGGGCCAACGTCCTGACTTTC
NA TRBJ2-1 TRBV7-9 NA 14 CASSFASSYNEQFF TGTGCCAGCAGCTTCGCGAGCTCCTACAATGAGCAGTTCTTC
NA TRBJ2-4 TRBV27 TRBD1 15 CASSDRGLAKNIQYF TGTGCCAGCAGTGACAGGGGGCTAGCCAAAAACATTCAGTACTTC
NA TRBJ2-6 TRBV16 TRBD1 18 CASSWTGGGLSGANVLTF TGTGCCAGCAGCTGGACAGGGGGCGGCCTCTCTGGGGCCAACGTCCTGACTTTC
NA TRBJ2-7 TRBV18 TRBD1 15 CASSPPGQGSYEQYF TGTGCCAGCTCACCACCGGGACAGGGGTCCTACGAGCAGTACTTC
few TRBJ2-1 TRBV5-1 TRBD2 16 CASSGQSGGARNEQFF TGCGCCAGCAGCGGGCAAAGCGGGGGGGCCAGGAATGAGCAGTTCTTC
NA TRBJ2-5 TRBV27 TRBD2 15 CASRGLAGGEETQYF TGTGCCAGCAGGGGACTAGCGGGAGGGGAAGAGACCCAGTACTTC
once TRBJ2-7 TRBV11-3 NA 15 CASSSGVLPRDEQYF TGTGCCAGCAGCTCGGGGGTCCTCCCGAGGGACGAGCAGTACTTC
NA TRBJ1-1 TRBV30 TRBD1 14 CAWSSGTGPTEAFF TGTGCCTGGAGCTCCGGGACAGGGCCCACTGAAGCTTTCTTT
NA TRBJ1-1 TRBV5-6 NA 18 CASSLYRDVPFMNTEAFF TGTGCCAGCAGCTTGTACCGGGACGTACCGTTTATGAACACTGAAGCTTTCTTT
NA TRBJ1-4 TRBV15 NA 12 CATRGSNEKLFF TGTGCCACCAGGGGGTCTAATGAAAAACTGTTTTTT
NA TRBJ1-1 TRBV4-3 NA 15 CASSRAPTGGTEAFF TGCGCCAGCAGCCGTGCCCCAACAGGAGGCACTGAAGCTTTCTTT
once TRBJ2-7 TRBV6-4 NA 15 CASSESVGEGYEQYF TGTGCCAGCAGTGAATCCGTTGGAGAGGGCTACGAGCAGTACTTC